This TCR beta chain was sequenced in a study of T cell responses to AZD1222 COVID-19 vaccine. The data were produced by immunoSEQ multiplex PCR, yet TCRdb's version contains in-frame clones alone and is incomplete. The sample gives around 220,000 clones, 94% of which show up once; 1.5% to 2% is in the top ten. CDR1 and CDR2 from the germline V gene are SQVTM and ANQGSEA. V shed 6 bases and J 7 bases; nucleotides not matched to a gene: 6. This CDR3 is 13 amino acids long. The TCR was taken from an adult who received the MenACWY meningococcal vaccine as a control. The chain combines TRBV29-1 with TRBJ1-5; 10 positions match TRBD1. The source material was peripheral blood, sampled 28 days after the second dose of the MenACWY control vaccine. The CDR3 DNA reads TGCAGCGTGGGACAGGGGAGAACACAGCCCCAGCATTTT. Translated: CSVGQGRTQPQHF.